This T cell receptor (beta chain) was recovered during a study of cytomegalovirus exposure and HLA in healthy donors (TCRdb year 2017). For the wider study: In an earlier analysis of roughly 590 of the donors, around 290 Gb of sequence data and approximately 120 million unique TCR beta sequences from about 179 million T cells were reported. An early release covering 550 to 650 HLA-typed donors comprised approximately 300 gigabases of sequencing data and 65 million to 100 million unique TCR sequences. Of the 398 genotyped donors, about 80% fell in the genetic ancestry cluster associated with self-reported Caucasian donors. The study aimed to test whether cataloging public T cell receptors could reveal signatures of past pathogen exposure. The study used immunosequencing to profile the T cell repertoires of around 600 subjects and linked those repertoires to cytomegalovirus serostatus. A separate validation cohort of roughly 130 different subjects was used in addition to the approximately 640-subject first cohort. To predict cytomegalovirus infection status, the study brought together high-throughput TCR immunosequencing, statistical association of individual TCRs with disease status, and machine learning. To study patterns of TCR occurrence, a later analysis re-analyzed previously published TCR beta repertoires from around 660 donors and added high-resolution HLA genotyping. Rather than using new phenotypic data, the later analysis identified candidate immune exposures from TCR beta sequences and from how often those sequences occurred across donors. An earlier analysis of 450 to 750 of the donors used high-throughput TCR beta sequencing to judge whether each TCR beta V gene segment behaved as functional or pseudogenic. Donor age, sex, ethnicity and CMV serostatus were compiled alongside the repertoire data. A later genetic analysis took genome-wide SNP genotypes for about three fifths of the 666 donors and used that subset as a discovery cohort. Every discovery cohort repertoire had been produced on one sequencing platform. HLA typing included class I and class II loci at four-digit resolution. Typing coverage differed by locus: A, B, C, DRB1 and DQB1 were typed in about 620-640 donors, DQA1 in about 550, DPA1 in around 580, and DPB1 in just under 490. Because of strong linkage in the cohort, 4 to 6 DR-DQ haplotypes were treated as single units for association and clustering. On average, roughly 250,000 unique TCR beta nucleotide sequences were sequenced per donor among fewer than 500 genotyped donors of the cohort, with around 19% of those sequences being non-productive. General conclusions and limits of the study: An association between a missense DCLRE1C variant and V-gene and J-gene trimming of TCR beta chains was found in a later genetic analysis and replicated in an independent cohort. When HLA alleles, especially DR and DQ, strongly co-occurred, TCR associations were difficult to assign to individual alleles. Most TCR sequences were observed very rarely across donors, whereas some public TCRs were present in many individuals. Most CMV-associated TCR beta chains appeared to be HLA-restricted in a later analysis, and the HLA associations seemed to be driven largely by CMV exposure. In a later analysis, HLA-associated TCR beta chains showed more clonal expansion and lower generation probabilities than non-associated chains that were equally common. In an earlier analysis of fewer than 700 of the donors, most TCR beta V segments appeared in productive rearrangements about 90% or about 30% of the time, broadly matching IMGT annotations. Correlated functional status among segregating V segments might be attributable to linkage disequilibrium, but an unknown experimental factor could not be ruled out. This cohort had only TCR beta chains sequenced, and the lack of alpha or paired-chain data limited which features could be detected. In a later analysis, TCR association rates were found to vary across HLA loci, with the most associated TCRs seen for DRB1 alleles and the fewest for HLA-C alleles. Because HLA typing was missing for some donors at each locus, association tests included only the typed subset. The study listed over 150 TCR beta chains as associated with cytomegalovirus. Seventeen rarely observed V segments, including chromosome 9 orphons, were excluded from the earlier analysis of a few hundred of the donors because counts were too low. Some IMGT-functional V segments, including TRBV6-2 and TRBV6-3, could not be distinguished by the 87-base-pair reads and were therefore excluded. Three of the identified cytomegalovirus-associated TCR beta chains were confirmed in vitro to be specific for cytomegalovirus antigens. It was suggested by the authors that the approach could potentially be generalized to other disease states and immunological phenotypes. According to a later analysis, parvovirus B19, influenza, CMV and Epstein-Barr virus appeared linked to several top co-occurrence clusters. According to a later genetic analysis, donors in an Asian-associated ancestry cluster had fewer N-insertions in productive TCRs than the roughly 700-donor mean. In both the original and validation cohorts, the classifier was reported to diagnose cytomegalovirus status with high specificity and sensitivity. A further reported finding was that TCR beta sequences accurately predicted the HLA-A and HLA-B alleles for most subjects in the first cohort. CMV serostatus was the only immune exposure information available for the cohort. A later analysis associated about 17,000 TCR beta sequences with specific HLA alleles at a false discovery rate of 0.05. Roughly uniform sequencing depth across donors was assumed in presence/absence analyses, although this assumption may not hold. A cluster of highly shared sequence variants was judged likely to represent a technical artifact of the sequencing pipeline.

The cysteine opens and the phenylalanine closes a CDR3 of 14 amino acids. Left in the record is the CDR3 DNA by itself, 42 bases read in frame from the first base. The germline V gene specifies MGHRA as CDR1 and YSYEKL as CDR2. The junction carries 10 bases between V and J, which are trimmed by 4 bases and 2 bases respectively. In total, just over 650 healthy bone marrow donors made up the cohort. At the time of sampling, all cohort members were nominally healthy, though unrecorded immune exposures were likely present. The donor was CMV seronegative and was included in the group of several hundred seronegative cohort members. A peripheral blood sample was provided by each donor, and peripheral blood mononuclear cells were used for TCR beta sequencing. The Qiagen DNeasy Blood Extraction Kit was used to extract genomic DNA from the blood cell samples. Libraries were prepared through the immunoSEQ multiplex PCR assay. A mixture of 60 forward primers for TCR Vbeta segments and 13 reverse primers for TCR Jbeta segments was used in the multiplex PCR. A multiplex PCR assay on genomic DNA amplified the CDR3 region of rearranged TCR beta genes. The amplified TCR beta libraries were sequenced on the Illumina HiSeq System as 87-base-pair reads. The published analysis was carried out like this. A later analysis counted some 74 million unique TCR beta chains across the 650 to 700 repertoires, and roughly 9.9 million of these chains were shared by at least two donors. A nearest-neighbor algorithm error-corrected the raw reads and collapsed the reads into unique sequences, merging closely related sequences to remove PCR and sequencing errors. V, D and J gene segments were assigned by aligning CDR3 sequences to IMGT reference sequences. For a sequence to be retained, at least a six-nucleotide match to both a V gene segment and a J gene segment was required. A rearrangement counted as productive if the CDR3 had no stop codons and remained in frame with V and J, and every other rearrangement counted as non-productive. Following IMGT convention, CDR3 was defined as the stretch from the second conserved V-encoded cysteine up to the conserved J-encoded phenylalanine. The earlier analysis of roughly 590 of the donors excluded sequences that lacked an unambiguous match to a single V gene segment. In an earlier analysis of approximately 500 of the donors, a V segment was called functional when productive rearrangements were above 56.7%, and segregating when the standard deviation between donors exceeded 5%. To diagnose cytomegalovirus status from the catalog of TCR beta chain sequences, a statistical classification framework was built. In a later analysis, TCR nucleotide sequences were compared against IMGT/GENE-DB human TR gene sequences so that V and J genes could be assigned. In a later analysis, CDR3 sequences and most-parsimonious VDJ recombination scenarios were assigned using the TCRdist pipeline. A later analysis defined each TCR beta chain by its CDR3 amino acid sequence plus V-gene family, and excluded reads lacking a unique V-gene family. As a way to deal with suspected cross-contamination and a sequencing artifact, a later analysis dropped 450 to 600 nucleotide sequences that were highly shared and had low generation probability. In a later analysis, a clonal expansion index for each public chain was calculated from normalized within-repertoire ranks of inferred template counts. A later analysis computed generation probabilities with a VDJ recombination model fitted to out-of-frame rearrangements, and checked the results against IGoR. In a later analysis, TCR-TCR, TCR-HLA and TCR-CMV co-occurrence was scored with hypergeometric tests, and a repertoire-size bias correction was applied to TCR pairs. In a later analysis, false discovery rates were estimated by permuting HLA or CMV assignments 20 times. A later analysis grouped co-occurring TCRs with DBSCAN, adding TCRdist sequence similarity when clustering within HLA-allele-positive subsets. Repertoires with fewer than 30,000 or more than 120,000 public chains, plus five repertoires with anomalous nucleotide sharing, were excluded from co-occurrence clustering. The clones in this table, taken by TCRdb from immuneACCESS, are in-frame only. Not every clone is retained; where verified, under half of the shortfall comes from an unresolved V gene, and the cause of the rest is unknown. That table furnishes V, J and clone size, whereas the DNA furnished D and trimming. This sample comprises about 77,000 clones, more than 75% of them detected only once. Roughly 3.5% of the sample lies in the top ten.

About this clone: The antigen it binds to is not known. No much larger clone exists at a distance of one base, and base qualities are not known.

The V and J genes are TRBV4-1 and TRBJ2-3; matching of 6 bases hints at TRBD2 as the D gene. Source material: PBMCs. This receptor was taken from a man in his forties in good health and CMV-seronegative. The DNA sequence reads TGCGCCAGCAGCCCGGGGGTTCTCACAGATACGCAGTATTTT. Its protein is CASSPGVLTDTQYF.